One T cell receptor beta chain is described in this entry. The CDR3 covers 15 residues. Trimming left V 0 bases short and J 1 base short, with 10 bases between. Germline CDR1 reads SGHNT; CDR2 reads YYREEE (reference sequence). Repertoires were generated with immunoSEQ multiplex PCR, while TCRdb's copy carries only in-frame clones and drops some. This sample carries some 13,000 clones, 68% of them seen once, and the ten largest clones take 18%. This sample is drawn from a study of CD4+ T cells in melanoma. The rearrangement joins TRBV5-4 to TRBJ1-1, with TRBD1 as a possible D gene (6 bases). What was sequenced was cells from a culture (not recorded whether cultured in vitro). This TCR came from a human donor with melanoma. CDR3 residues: CASSLAGGPNTEAFF. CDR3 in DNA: TGTGCCAGCAGCTTGGCCGGGGGCCCGAACACTGAAGCTTTCTTT.